This note documents a single TCR beta chain sequence. Its specificity is unknown. The sample comes from a study of response to subunit inactivated influenza vaccine. Each CDR3 protein gets one entry after TCRdb re-called the RT-PCR reads with MiXCR. The profile shows 550,000 to 650,000 distinct CDR3 sequences, 10% to 15% of them singletons. Germline loops: CDR1 DFQATT, CDR2 SNEGSKA (reference sequence). Between the trimmed V and J ends, which lost 5 bases and 0 bases, there was a span of 15 bases. The CDR3 totals 15 residues. Findings and caveats of the study: Only a handful of new T cells, the authors suggested, are recruited with each seasonal influenza vaccination.

Sequencing was performed on PBMCs from blood, taken on the day of vaccination. The chain uses TRBV20-1 and TRBJ2-3; a weak D match, TRBD2 (6 bases). This clonotype was obtained from a man in his fifties who received an inactivated influenza vaccine. The CDR3 DNA follows: TGCAGTGCTCCGGTTTTTGGAGGGAGCACAGATACGCAGTATTTT. This sequence encodes CSAPVFGGSTDTQYF.